This record looks at one T cell receptor (beta chain) sequence and its context. The antigen is not known. This specimen belongs to a study of cytomegalovirus exposure and HLA in healthy donors. 60 Vbeta and 13 Jbeta primers were used in PCR. Libraries were prepared by immunoSEQ multiplex PCR; TCRdb keeps only in-frame clonotypes and omits some of them. The sample has about 120,000 clones; over 8% are singletons. With V trimmed by 4 bases and J by 4 bases, 2 bases remained unmatched. CDR3 size: 13 residues. Study-wide results and caveats: In a later analysis, V- and J-gene trimming of beta chains associated with a DCLRE1C missense variant, replicated independently. Productive rates of about 87% or about 30% were seen for most TCR beta V segments in an earlier analysis.

This TCR derives from a man in his thirties or forties in good health and CMV-seronegative. The chain links TRBV23-1 to TRBJ2-3, with TRBD1 matching 7 bases. TRBV23-1 has ORF status, its function being uncertain. The sample comprised PBMCs. The CDR3 loop is CASSPTGADTQYF. The CDR3 DNA follows: TGCGCCAGCAGTCCTACAGGGGCAGATACGCAGTATTTT.